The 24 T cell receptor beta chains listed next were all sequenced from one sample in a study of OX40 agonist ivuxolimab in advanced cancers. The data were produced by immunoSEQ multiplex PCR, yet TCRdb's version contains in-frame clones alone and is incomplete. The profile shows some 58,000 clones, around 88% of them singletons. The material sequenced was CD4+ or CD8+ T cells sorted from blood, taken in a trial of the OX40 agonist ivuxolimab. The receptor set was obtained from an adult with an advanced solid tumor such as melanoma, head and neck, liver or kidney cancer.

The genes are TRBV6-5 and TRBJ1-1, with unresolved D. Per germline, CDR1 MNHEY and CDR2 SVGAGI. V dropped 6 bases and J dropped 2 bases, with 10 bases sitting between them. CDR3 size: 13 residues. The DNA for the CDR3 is TGTGCCAGCAGAAGTACAGCTAACACTGAAGCTTTCTTT. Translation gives CASRSTANTEAFF.

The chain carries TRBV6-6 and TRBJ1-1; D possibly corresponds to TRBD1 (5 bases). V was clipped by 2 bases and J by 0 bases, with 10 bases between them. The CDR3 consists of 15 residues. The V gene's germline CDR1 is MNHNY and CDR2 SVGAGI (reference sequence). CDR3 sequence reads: CASSYPQGLNTEAFF. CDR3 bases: TGTGCCAGCAGTTACCCCCAGGGATTGAACACTGAAGCTTTCTTT.

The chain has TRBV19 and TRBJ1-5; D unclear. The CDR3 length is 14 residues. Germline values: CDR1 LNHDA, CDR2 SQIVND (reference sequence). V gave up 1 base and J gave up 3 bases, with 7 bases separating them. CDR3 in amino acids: CASSIGLNNQPQHF. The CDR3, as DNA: TGTGCCAGTAGTATAGGGCTAAACAATCAGCCCCAGCATTTT. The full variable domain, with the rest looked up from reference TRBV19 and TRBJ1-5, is DGGITQSPKYLFRKEGQNVTLSCEQNLNHDAMYWYRQDPGQGLRLIYYSQIVNDFQKGDIAEGYSVSREKKESFPLTVTSAQKNPTAFYLCASSIGLNNQPQHFGDGTRLSIL.

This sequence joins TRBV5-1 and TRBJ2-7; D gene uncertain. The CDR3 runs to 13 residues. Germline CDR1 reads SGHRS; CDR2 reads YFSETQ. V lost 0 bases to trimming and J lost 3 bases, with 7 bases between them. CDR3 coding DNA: TGCGCCAGCAGCTTGGACAGAAGCTACGAGCAGTACTTC. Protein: CASSLDRSYEQYF.

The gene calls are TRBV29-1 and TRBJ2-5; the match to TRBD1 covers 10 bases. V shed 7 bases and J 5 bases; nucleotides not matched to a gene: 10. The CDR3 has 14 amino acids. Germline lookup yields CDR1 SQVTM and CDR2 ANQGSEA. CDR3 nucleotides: TGCAGCGCGGCGGGACAGGGGCTTATGGAGACCCAGTACTTC. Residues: CSAAGQGLMETQYF.

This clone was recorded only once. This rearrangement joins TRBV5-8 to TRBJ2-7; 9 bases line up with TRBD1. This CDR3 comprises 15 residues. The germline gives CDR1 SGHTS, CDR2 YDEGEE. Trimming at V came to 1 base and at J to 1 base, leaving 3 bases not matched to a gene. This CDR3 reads CASSLRDRGSYEQYF. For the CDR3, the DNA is TGTGCCAGCAGCTTGAGAGACAGGGGGTCCTACGAGCAGTACTTC.

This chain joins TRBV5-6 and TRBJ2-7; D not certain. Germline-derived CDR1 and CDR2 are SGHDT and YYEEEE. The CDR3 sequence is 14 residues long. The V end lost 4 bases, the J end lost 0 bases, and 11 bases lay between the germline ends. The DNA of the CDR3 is TGTGCCAGCAGCCCCCGCCTCCCCTCCTACGAGCAGTACTTC. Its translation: CASSPRLPSYEQYF.

CDR3 protein: CASSDLSGAKQFF. In nucleotides, the CDR3 is TGTGCCAGCAGCGATCTCTCGGGAGCTAAGCAGTTCTTC. The V and J genes are TRBV28 and TRBJ2-1; maybe TRBD2 (6 bases). Trimming took 6 bases from V and 11 from J, leaving 17 bases between them. Germline CDR1 is MDHEN and CDR2 is SYDVKM. This CDR3 has 13 residues.

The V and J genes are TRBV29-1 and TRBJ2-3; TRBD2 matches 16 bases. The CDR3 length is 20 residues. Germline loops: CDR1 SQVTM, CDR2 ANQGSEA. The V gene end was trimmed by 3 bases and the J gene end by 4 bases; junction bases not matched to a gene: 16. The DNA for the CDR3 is TGCAGCGTTGATGGGGGGTCGGGACTAGCGGGAGGGCTAGCCGCAGATACGCAGTATTTT. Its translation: CSVDGGSGLAGGLAADTQYF.

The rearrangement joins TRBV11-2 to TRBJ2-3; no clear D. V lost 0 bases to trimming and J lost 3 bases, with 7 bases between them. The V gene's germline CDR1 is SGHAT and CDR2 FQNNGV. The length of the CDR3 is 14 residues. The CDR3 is CASSLDRQTDTQYF. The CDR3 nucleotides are TGTGCCAGCAGCTTAGATAGACAAACAGATACGCAGTATTTT.

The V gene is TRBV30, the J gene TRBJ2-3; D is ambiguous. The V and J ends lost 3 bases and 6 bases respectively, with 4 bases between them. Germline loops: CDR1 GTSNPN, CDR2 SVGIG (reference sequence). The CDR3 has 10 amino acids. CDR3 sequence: CAWREDTQYF. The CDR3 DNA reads TGTGCCTGGAGAGAGGATACGCAGTATTTT.

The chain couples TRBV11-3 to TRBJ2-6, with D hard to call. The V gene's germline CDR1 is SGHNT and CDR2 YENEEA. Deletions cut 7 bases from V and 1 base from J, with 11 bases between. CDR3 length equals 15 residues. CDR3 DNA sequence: TGTGCCAGCACCCGAAGGGTATCTGGGGCCAACGTCCTGACTTTC. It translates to CASTRRVSGANVLTF.

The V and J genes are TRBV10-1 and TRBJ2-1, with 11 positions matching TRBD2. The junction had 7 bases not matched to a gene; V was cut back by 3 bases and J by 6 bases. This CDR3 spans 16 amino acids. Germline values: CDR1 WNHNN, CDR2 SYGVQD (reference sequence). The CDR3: CASSDSLAGAGNEQFF. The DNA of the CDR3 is TGCGCCAGCAGTGATTCACTAGCGGGAGCGGGCAATGAGCAGTTCTTC.

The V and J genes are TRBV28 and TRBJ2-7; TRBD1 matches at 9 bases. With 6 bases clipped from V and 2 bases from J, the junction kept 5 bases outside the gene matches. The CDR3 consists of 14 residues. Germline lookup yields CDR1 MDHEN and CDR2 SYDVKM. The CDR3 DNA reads TGTGCCAGCAGGCGACAGGGGGGGACCTACGAGCAGTACTTC. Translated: CASRRQGGTYEQYF.

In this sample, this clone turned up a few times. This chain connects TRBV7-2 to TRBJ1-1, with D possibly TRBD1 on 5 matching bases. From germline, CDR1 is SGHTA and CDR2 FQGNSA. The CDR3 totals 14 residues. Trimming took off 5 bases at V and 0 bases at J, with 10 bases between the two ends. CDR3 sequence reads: CASSRGPMNTEAFF. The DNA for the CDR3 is TGTGCCAGCAGCCGGGGACCCATGAACACTGAAGCTTTCTTT.

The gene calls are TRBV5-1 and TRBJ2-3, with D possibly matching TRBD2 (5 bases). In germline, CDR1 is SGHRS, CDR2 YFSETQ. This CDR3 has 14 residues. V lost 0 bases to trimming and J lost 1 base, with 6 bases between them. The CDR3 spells CASSLEGGTDTQYF. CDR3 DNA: TGCGCCAGCAGCTTGGAGGGAGGCACAGATACGCAGTATTTT.

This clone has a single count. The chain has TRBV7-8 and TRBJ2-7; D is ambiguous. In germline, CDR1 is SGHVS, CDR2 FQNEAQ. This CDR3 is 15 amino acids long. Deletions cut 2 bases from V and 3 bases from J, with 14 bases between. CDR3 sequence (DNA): TGTGCCAGCAGCTTAACCCCGGATAGATTCTACGAGCAGTACTTC. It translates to CASSLTPDRFYEQYF.

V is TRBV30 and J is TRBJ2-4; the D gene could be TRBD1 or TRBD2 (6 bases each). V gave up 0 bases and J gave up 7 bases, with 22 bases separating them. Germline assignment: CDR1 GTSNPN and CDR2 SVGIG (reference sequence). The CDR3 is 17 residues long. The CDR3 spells CAWSVGGRSRRGNIQYF. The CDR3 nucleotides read TGTGCCTGGAGTGTCGGAGGGAGGAGCCGCAGGGGTAACATTCAGTACTTC.

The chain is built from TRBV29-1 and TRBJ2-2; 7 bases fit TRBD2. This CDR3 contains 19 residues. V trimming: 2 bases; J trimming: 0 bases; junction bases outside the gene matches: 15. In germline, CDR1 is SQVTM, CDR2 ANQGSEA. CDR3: CSVESVRASGVSNTGELFF. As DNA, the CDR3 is TGCAGCGTTGAATCAGTACGGGCTAGCGGAGTTTCGAACACCGGGGAGCTGTTTTTT.

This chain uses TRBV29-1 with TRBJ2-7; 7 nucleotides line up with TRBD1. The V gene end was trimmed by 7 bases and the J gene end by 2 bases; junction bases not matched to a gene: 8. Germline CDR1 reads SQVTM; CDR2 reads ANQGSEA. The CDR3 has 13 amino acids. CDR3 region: CSEPGQYPYEQYF. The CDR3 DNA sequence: TGCAGCGAACCGGGACAGTACCCCTACGAGCAGTACTTC.

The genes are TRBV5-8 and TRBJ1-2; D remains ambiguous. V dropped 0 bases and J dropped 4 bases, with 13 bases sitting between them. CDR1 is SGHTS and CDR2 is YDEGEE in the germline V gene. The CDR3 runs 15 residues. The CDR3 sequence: CASSLEAARGYGYTF. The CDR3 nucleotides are TGTGCCAGCAGCTTGGAGGCCGCCCGGGGCTATGGCTACACCTTC.

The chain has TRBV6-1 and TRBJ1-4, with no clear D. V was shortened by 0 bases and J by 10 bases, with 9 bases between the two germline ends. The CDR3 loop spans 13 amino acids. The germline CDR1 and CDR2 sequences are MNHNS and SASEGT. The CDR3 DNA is TGTGCCAGCAGTGAAGCAGGGAACGTAAAACTGTTTTTT. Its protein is CASSEAGNVKLFF.

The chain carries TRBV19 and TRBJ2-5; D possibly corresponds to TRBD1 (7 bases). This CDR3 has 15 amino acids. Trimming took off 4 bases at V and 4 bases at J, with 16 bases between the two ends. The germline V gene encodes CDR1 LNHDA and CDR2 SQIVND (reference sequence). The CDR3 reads CASSTGGGGRETQYF. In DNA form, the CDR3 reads TGTGCCAGTAGTACAGGGGGAGGAGGTAGAGAGACCCAGTACTTC.

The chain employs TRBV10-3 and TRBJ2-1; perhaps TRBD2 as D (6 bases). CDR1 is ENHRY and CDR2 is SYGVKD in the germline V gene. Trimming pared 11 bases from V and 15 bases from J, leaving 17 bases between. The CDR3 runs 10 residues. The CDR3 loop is CAAGTLRLFF. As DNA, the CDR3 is TGTGCCGCCGGGACTCTAAGACTGTTCTTC.